The present T cell receptor (beta chain) was sequenced within a study of CD8 T cells in ankylosing spondylitis. Molecular-barcoded quantitative 5'-RACE produced these TCR beta libraries. Using its own MiXCR run on the 5' RACE reads, TCRdb lists one record per CDR3 protein. Of around 300,000 distinct CDR3 sequences detected, about 15% appear once; the ten largest clones hold about 1%. Germline-derived CDR1 and CDR2 are MNHEY and SVGEGT. The CDR3 has 11 residues. The V and J ends lost 5 bases and 9 bases respectively, with 11 bases between them. As regards this clonotype: Its matching antigen is unknown.

Study conclusions and caveats: CD8+ cells made up the disease-linked clones, which were relatively rare in peripheral blood.

Sequenced sample: blood, either unsorted or a sorted T cell fraction (not recorded which). This receptor was identified in a male donor with ankylosing spondylitis or in good health (not recorded which). J is TRBJ2-7 and V is TRBV6-2 or TRBV6-3; D is unclear. The CDR3 loop is CASSHGSGQYF. The DNA of the CDR3 is TGTGCCAGCAGTCACGGATCAGGGCAGTACTTC.